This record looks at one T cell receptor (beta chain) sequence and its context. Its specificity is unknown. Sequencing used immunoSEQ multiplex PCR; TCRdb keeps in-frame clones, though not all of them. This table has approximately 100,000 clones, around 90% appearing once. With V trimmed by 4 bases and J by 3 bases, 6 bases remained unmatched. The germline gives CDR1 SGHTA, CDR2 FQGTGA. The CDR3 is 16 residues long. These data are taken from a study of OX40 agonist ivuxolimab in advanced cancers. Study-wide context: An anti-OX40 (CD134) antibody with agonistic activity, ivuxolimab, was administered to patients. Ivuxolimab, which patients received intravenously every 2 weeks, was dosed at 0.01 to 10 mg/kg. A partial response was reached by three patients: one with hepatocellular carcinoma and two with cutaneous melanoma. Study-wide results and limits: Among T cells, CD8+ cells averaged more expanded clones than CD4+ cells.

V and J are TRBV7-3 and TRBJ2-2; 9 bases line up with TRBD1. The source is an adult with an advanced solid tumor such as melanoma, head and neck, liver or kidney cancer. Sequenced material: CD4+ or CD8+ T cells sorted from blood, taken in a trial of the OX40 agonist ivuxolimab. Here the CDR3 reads CASSSRQGGYTGELFF. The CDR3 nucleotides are TGTGCCAGCAGCTCCCGACAGGGGGGGTACACCGGGGAGCTGTTTTTT.